The 32 T cell receptor beta chains listed next were all sequenced from one sample in a study of cytomegalovirus exposure and HLA in healthy donors. Amplification used 60 Vbeta primers and 13 Jbeta primers. Clones were sequenced by immunoSEQ multiplex PCR, and TCRdb holds only the in-frame ones, with some missing. The sample holds about 200,000 clones, around 79% seen once. The sequenced sample consisted of PBMCs. The receptors were gathered from a woman aged 45-60 years in good health and CMV-seronegative.

J is TRBJ2-5 and V is TRBV25-1, with 8 bases that match TRBD2. V lost 2 bases and J lost 4; bases outside the gene matches: 3. The CDR3 runs 14 residues. Germline V gene lookup returns CDR1 MGHDK and CDR2 SYGVNS. The CDR3 DNA follows: TGTGCCAGCAGTGAAGGACGGGGGGGAGAGACCCAGTACTTC. Translating gives CASSEGRGGETQYF.

The J gene is TRBJ2-5, the V gene TRBV5-4; 8 positions match TRBD2. With 3 bases clipped from V and 4 bases from J, the junction kept 8 bases outside the gene matches. The CDR3 runs to 15 residues. Germline CDR1 is SGHNT and CDR2 is YYREEE (reference sequence). The CDR3 bases are TGTGCCAGCAGCTCCGCGGGGGGCCTAGGAGAGACCCAGTACTTC. Translated: CASSSAGGLGETQYF.

Remarks on this clone: One end of the junction varies from germline; a read error may be responsible. The J gene is TRBJ1-1, the V gene TRBV15, with D tentatively TRBD1 (5 bases). CDR3 length: 16 residues. Germline V gene data show CDR1 as LNHNV and CDR2 as YYDKDF (reference sequence). CDR3 amino acids: CATSRATGVSTTEAFF. CDR3 DNA sequence: TGTGCTACCAGCAGGGCGACCGGAGTTTCGACCACTGAAGCTTTCTTT.

The chain carries TRBV5-1 and TRBJ1-5; 8 nucleotides agree with TRBD1. The trim removed 5 bases at V and 0 bases at J, leaving 4 bases unmatched. Germline values: CDR1 SGHRS, CDR2 YFSETQ. The length of the CDR3 is 15 residues. The CDR3 here is CASRATGGSNQPQHF. CDR3 DNA sequence: TGCGCCAGCAGAGCAACAGGGGGTAGCAATCAGCCCCAGCATTTT.

The genes are TRBV4-3 and TRBJ1-1, with TRBD1 as a possible D gene (5 bases). CDR1 is LGHNA, CDR2 YSLEER, per germline. Trimming took 3 bases from V and 0 from J, leaving 20 bases between them. This CDR3 has 18 amino acids. The CDR3 loop reads CASSQGSKRGGLNTEAFF. DNA of the CDR3: TGCGCCAGCAGCCAGGGGTCTAAACGGGGGGGACTGAACACTGAAGCTTTCTTT.

The V and J genes are TRBV29-1 and TRBJ1-2; possible D gene TRBD1, 5 bases. This CDR3 spans 12 amino acids. Germline V gene lookup returns CDR1 SQVTM and CDR2 ANQGSEA. The germline V and J ends were trimmed by 3 bases and 4 bases, with 9 bases remaining between them. In DNA form, the CDR3 reads TGCAGCGTTGAGACAGCTGTCTATGGCTACACCTTC. Protein product: CSVETAVYGYTF. Full variable domain (remainder filled in from reference TRBV29-1 and TRBJ1-2): SAVISQKPSRDICQRGTSLTIQCQVDSQVTMMFWYRQQPGQSLTLIATANQGSEATYESGFVIDKFPISRPNLTFSTLTVSNMSPEDSSIYLCSVETAVYGYTFGSGTRLTVV.

The J gene is TRBJ2-7, the V gene TRBV19, with D unclear. Germline V lookup: CDR1 LNHDA, CDR2 SQIVND (reference sequence). This CDR3 contains 12 residues. V lost 8 bases, J lost 0 bases, and 8 bases lay in between. For the CDR3, the DNA is TGTGCCAGTGGGCCAAGCTCCTACGAGCAGTACTTC. Translation: CASGPSSYEQYF.

V is TRBV7-2 and J is TRBJ1-2; TRBD1 agrees at 10 bases. Germline-derived CDR1 and CDR2 are SGHTA and FQGNSA. The CDR3 has 15 residues. Trimming removed 6 bases from V and 3 bases from J; junction bases left unmatched: 7. For the CDR3, the DNA is TGTGCCAGCAGACCCCAGACAGGGGGCTACTATGGCTACACCTTC. Translating it yields CASRPQTGGYYGYTF. Full variable domain (outside the CDR3, taken from reference TRBV7-2 and TRBJ1-2): GAGVSQSPSNKVTEKGKDVELRCDPISGHTALYWYRQSLGQGLEFLIYFQGNSAPDKSGLPSDRFSAERTGGSVSTLTIQRTQQEDSAVYLCASRPQTGGYYGYTFGSGTRLTVV.

The rearrangement joins TRBV7-9 to TRBJ2-5, with 10 bases aligning to TRBD1. Trimming cost V 1 base and J 5 bases; bases outside gene matches: 13. Germline CDR1 is SEHNR and CDR2 is FQNEAQ (reference sequence). This CDR3 spans 18 amino acids. CDR3 amino acids: CASSLVLSRDRGPETQYF. CDR3 in DNA: TGTGCCAGCAGCTTAGTCCTGAGCCGGGACAGGGGACCGGAGACCCAGTACTTC.

This rearrangement joins TRBV9 to TRBJ2-7, with TRBD1 as a possible D gene (6 bases). The V gene lost 0 bases and the J gene lost 6 bases, with 13 bases spanning the gap. Germline values: CDR1 SGDLS, CDR2 YYNGEE. This CDR3 comprises 14 residues. As DNA, the CDR3 is TGTGCCAGCAGCGTAGAGGGGGAGCTCAGCGAGCAGTACTTC. It yields the protein CASSVEGELSEQYF.

V usage is TRBV6-5 and J usage is TRBJ2-2; D unresolved. The germline V and J ends were trimmed by 5 bases and 0 bases, with 10 bases remaining between them. This CDR3 spans 15 amino acids. The germline gives CDR1 MNHEY, CDR2 SVGAGI. CDR3 sequence reads: CASSRRRTNTGELFF. The CDR3 DNA is TGTGCCAGCAGTCGAAGGAGAACGAACACCGGGGAGCTGTTTTTT.

The table lists this clone with a count of one. CDR3 bases: TGTGCCAGCAGCCCGACCCGGGGGGTTGGCTATGGCTACACCTTC. Encoded protein: CASSPTRGVGYGYTF. The chain has TRBV14 and TRBJ1-2; perhaps TRBD1 as D (5 bases). Looked up from germline, CDR1 is SGHDN and CDR2 is FVKESK. V lost 4 bases and J 4 bases, leaving 16 bases between the germline ends. The CDR3 is 15 amino acids.

J is TRBJ2-7 and V is TRBV6-6; TRBD2 aligns across 10 bases. CDR3 length: 14 amino acids. The V gene end was trimmed by 6 bases and the J gene end by 7 bases; junction bases not matched to a gene: 9. CDR1 MNHNY and CDR2 SVGAGI come from the germline V gene (reference sequence). CDR3 region: CASRSSGRAREQYF. Here the CDR3 DNA reads TGTGCCAGCAGGTCCAGCGGGAGGGCGAGGGAGCAGTACTTC.

The chain carries TRBV27 and TRBJ1-2, with D hard to call. Germline assignment: CDR1 MNHEY and CDR2 SMNVEV (reference sequence). This CDR3 contains 15 residues. Trimming removed 5 bases from V and 6 bases from J, with 19 bases in between. The CDR3 DNA reads as TGTGCCAGCAGTACCCAACCGGGAGGGAAACATGGCTACACCTTC. Residues: CASSTQPGGKHGYTF.

V gene TRBV2 combines with J gene TRBJ2-3; TRBD2 aligns across 8 bases. J lost 2 bases, V lost 0 bases, and 4 bases had no gene match. The length of the CDR3 is 16 residues. In germline, CDR1 is SNHLY, CDR2 FYNNEI. CDR3 residues: CASSEAAAGDTDTQYF. CDR3 bases: TGTGCCAGCAGTGAAGCGGCAGCGGGGGACACAGATACGCAGTATTTT.

The chain uses TRBV19 and TRBJ1-5; 9 bases are a match to TRBD1. Germline V lookup: CDR1 LNHDA, CDR2 SQIVND (reference sequence). J lost 4 bases, V lost 5 bases, and 6 bases had no gene match. The CDR3 is made up of 15 amino acids. CDR3 sequence (DNA): TGTGCCAGTAGTCCAACAGGGACAGGGAATCAGCCCCAGCATTTT. This codes for CASSPTGTGNQPQHF.

V gene TRBV6-5 combines with J gene TRBJ1-5; unclear D gene. CDR1 is MNHEY, CDR2 SVGAGI, per germline. V gave up 11 bases and J gave up 4 bases, with 12 bases separating them. This CDR3 is 12 amino acids long. CDR3 in DNA: TGTGCCGTTACCGAGGGAAATCAGCCCCAGCATTTT. It yields the protein CAVTEGNQPQHF.

This clone showed up just once. The chain joins TRBV19 to TRBJ1-2; 11 bases are shared with TRBD1. Germline CDR1 LNHDA, CDR2 SQIVND (reference sequence). The length of the CDR3 is 17 residues. Unmatched junction bases numbered 16, after V lost 6 bases and J lost 7 bases. The CDR3 region has the DNA TGTGCCAGTAGCCCGACCGGGACAGGGGGATCGGTATCTGGCTACACCTTC. Encoded protein: CASSPTGTGGSVSGYTF.

This chain uses TRBV27 with TRBJ1-4, with 8 positions matching TRBD1. In germline, CDR1 is MNHEY, CDR2 SMNVEV (reference sequence). Unmatched junction bases numbered 10, after V lost 5 bases and J lost 8 bases. CDR3 length equals 15 residues. CDR3 DNA: TGTGCCAGCAGTCTCTACCAGACAGGGGACGAAAAACTGTTTTTT. Residues: CASSLYQTGDEKLFF.

The chain has TRBV7-2 and TRBJ1-2; no definite D call. V lost 4 bases to trimming and J lost 8 bases, with 11 bases between them. From germline, CDR1 is SGHTA and CDR2 FQGNSA. This CDR3 has 12 residues. The CDR3 sequence is CASSYEALGYTF. The CDR3 DNA reads as TGTGCCAGCAGCTACGAGGCTTTGGGCTACACCTTC.

This clone was seen more than once but under ten times. V is TRBV5-5 and J is TRBJ2-1; a weak D match, TRBD2 (6 bases). Between the trimmed V and J ends, which lost 0 bases and 7 bases, there was a span of 8 bases. This CDR3 has 13 residues. The germline gives CDR1 SGHKS, CDR2 YYEKEE (reference sequence). CDR3 sequence: CASSLAGGNEQFF. The CDR3 coding sequence is TGTGCCAGCAGCTTGGCTGGAGGGAATGAGCAGTTCTTC.

This chain links TRBV28 with TRBJ2-2, with unresolved D. V lost 6 bases, J lost 0 bases, and 5 bases lay in between. The CDR3 is 13 residues long. Per germline, CDR1 MDHEN and CDR2 SYDVKM. The CDR3 region has the DNA TGTGCCAGCAGCAGTCCGAACACCGGGGAGCTGTTTTTT. Translation: CASSSPNTGELFF.

The chain employs TRBV27 and TRBJ1-2; 9 bases are shared with TRBD1. The germline gives CDR1 MNHEY, CDR2 SMNVEV (reference sequence). J gave up 4 bases and V 5 bases, and 2 bases lay outside the gene matches. The CDR3 loop spans 13 amino acids. The CDR3 region is CASSAQGAYGYTF. CDR3 nucleotide sequence: TGTGCCAGCAGTGCACAGGGGGCCTATGGCTACACCTTC.

V is TRBV11-2 and J is TRBJ1-1; D is possibly TRBD1 (6 bases). CDR1 is SGHAT, CDR2 FQNNGV, per germline. The CDR3 sequence is 16 residues long. V was pared by 5 bases and J by 7 bases, with 23 bases between. CDR3 region: CASSPRRGGRDGEAFF. The CDR3 DNA reads TGTGCCAGCAGCCCCCGTAGAGGGGGAAGGGACGGTGAAGCTTTCTTT.

The V call is TRBV19, the J call TRBJ2-1, with a weak D call TRBD2 (6 bases). The germline V gene has CDR1 LNHDA and CDR2 SQIVND (reference sequence). Trimming took off 2 bases at V and 6 bases at J, with 17 bases between the two ends. The CDR3 runs to 16 residues. DNA for the CDR3: TGTGCCAGTAGTATACCCCGGGACTCACGGGTCAATGAGCAGTTCTTC. It specifies CASSIPRDSRVNEQFF.

As concerns this clone: Other nucleotide sequences from this sample produce the same CDR3. The gene calls are TRBV5-6 and TRBJ2-1; D may be TRBD2 (6 bases). Trimming cost V 4 bases and J 9 bases, with 8 bases left between them. Germline CDR1 and CDR2: SGHDT and YYEEEE. This CDR3 is built from 11 residues. The CDR3 loop is CASSLTSEQFF. CDR3 sequence (DNA): TGTGCCAGCAGCCTGACTAGTGAGCAGTTCTTC.

The chain uses TRBV5-1 and TRBJ1-2, with TRBD1 identical over 8 bases. CDR1 and CDR2 (germline): SGHRS, YFSETQ. The CDR3 is 14 amino acids. V was pared by 0 bases and J by 6 bases, with 4 bases of the junction left unmatched. The CDR3 DNA reads TGCGCCAGCAGCTTGGGGGGACAGGAGAATGGCTACACCTTC. Residues: CASSLGGQENGYTF.

Here the CDR3 reads CASSSGGTNNEQFF. In DNA form, the CDR3 reads TGTGCCAGCAGTTCCGGGGGTACGAACAATGAGCAGTTCTTC. This chain links TRBV6-5 with TRBJ2-1; possibly TRBD2 for D (6 bases). V was pared by 4 bases and J by 5 bases, with 12 bases between. The germline V gene encodes CDR1 MNHEY and CDR2 SVGAGI. The CDR3 runs 14 residues.

This clone was seen a few times. The V gene is TRBV10-3, the J gene TRBJ1-2, with unresolved D. CDR3 length: 13 residues. V was clipped by 10 bases and J by 0 bases, with 12 bases between them. The germline gives CDR1 ENHRY, CDR2 SYGVKD. CDR3 protein: CATRDQANYGYTF. For the CDR3, the DNA is TGTGCCACCCGAGATCAGGCTAACTATGGCTACACCTTC.

The chain employs TRBV7-2 and TRBJ1-2, with TRBD1 matching over 11 bases. J was trimmed by 7 bases and V by 5 bases; bases with no gene match: 3. Germline CDR1 and CDR2: SGHTA and FQGNSA. This CDR3 spans 13 amino acids. The DNA for the CDR3 is TGTGCCAGCAGCCAAGGGACAGGGGGTGGCTACACCTTC. Encoded protein: CASSQGTGGGYTF.

The chain carries TRBV6-1 and TRBJ1-2, with 10 bases fitting TRBD1. Germline V gives CDR1 MNHNS, CDR2 SASEGT. The CDR3 has 14 amino acids. Trimming at V came to 11 bases and at J to 4 bases, leaving 10 bases not matched to a gene. The CDR3 sequence is CAGNRDRGIYGYTF. The CDR3 coding sequence is TGTGCCGGAAACCGGGACAGGGGAATCTATGGCTACACCTTC.

The CDR3 nucleotides are TGTGCCAGCAGTGAATACAGGGGGCCTGAAAAACTGTTTTTT. Its translation: CASSEYRGPEKLFF. This rearrangement joins TRBV27 to TRBJ1-4, with 9 nucleotides matching TRBD1. Trimming at V came to 5 bases and at J to 7 bases, leaving 5 bases not matched to a gene. The germline gives CDR1 MNHEY, CDR2 SMNVEV (reference sequence). CDR3 length: 14 amino acids. Looking up the rest from reference TRBV27 and TRBJ1-4 gives the full variable domain: EAQVTQNPRYLITVTGKKLTVTCSQNMNHEYMSWYRQDPGLGLRQIYYSMNVEVTDKGDVPEGYKVSRKEKRNFPLILESPSPNQTSLYFCASSEYRGPEKLFFGSGTQLSVL.